Included here is one TCR beta chain sequence, with context. Its antigen is still unknown. The study ran its PCR with 60 Vbeta and 13 Jbeta primers. Repertoires were generated with immunoSEQ multiplex PCR, while TCRdb's copy carries only in-frame clones and drops some. The sample records about 130,000 clones, about four fifths being singletons. The data derive from a study of cytomegalovirus exposure and HLA in healthy donors. General study points: Sequencing likely produced, as an artifact, a cluster of highly shared sequence variants. Prior analysis indicated that the majority of TCR beta V segments exhibited productivity approximately 90% or approximately 30% of the time.

V was cut by 7 bases and J by 6 bases, with 18 bases left in between. CDR3 length equals 14 residues. The specimen was PBMCs. The clonotype was recovered from a man aged 30 to 45 in good health and CMV-seronegative. This rearrangement joins TRBV6-7 to TRBJ1-2, with D hard to call. TRBV6-7 counts as an open reading frame of uncertain function. The CDR3, as DNA: TGTGCCAGCACCGAAGTCCCCAGGTCCCATGGCTACACCTTC. It encodes CASTEVPRSHGYTF.